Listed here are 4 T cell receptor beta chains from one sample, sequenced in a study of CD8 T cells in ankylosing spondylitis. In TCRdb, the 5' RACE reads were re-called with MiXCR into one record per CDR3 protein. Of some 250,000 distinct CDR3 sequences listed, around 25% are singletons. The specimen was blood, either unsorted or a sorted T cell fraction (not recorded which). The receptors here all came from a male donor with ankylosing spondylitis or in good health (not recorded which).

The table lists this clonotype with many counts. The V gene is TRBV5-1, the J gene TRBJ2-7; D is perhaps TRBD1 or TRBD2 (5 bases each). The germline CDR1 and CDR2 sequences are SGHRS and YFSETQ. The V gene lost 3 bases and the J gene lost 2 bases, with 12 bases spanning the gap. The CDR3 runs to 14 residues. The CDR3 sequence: CASSWDPETYEQYF. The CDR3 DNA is TGCGCCAGCAGCTGGGACCCAGAGACCTACGAGCAGTACTTC.

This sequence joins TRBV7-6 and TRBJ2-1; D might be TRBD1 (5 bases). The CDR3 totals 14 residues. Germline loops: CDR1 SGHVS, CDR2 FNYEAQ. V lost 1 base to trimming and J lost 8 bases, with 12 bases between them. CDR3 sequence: CASSLGGLRDEQFF. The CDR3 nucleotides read TGTGCCAGCAGCTTAGGGGGCCTTCGGGATGAGCAGTTCTTC.

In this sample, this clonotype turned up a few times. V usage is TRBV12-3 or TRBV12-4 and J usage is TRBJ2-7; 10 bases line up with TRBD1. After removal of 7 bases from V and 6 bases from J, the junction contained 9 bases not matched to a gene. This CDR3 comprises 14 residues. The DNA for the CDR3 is TGTGCCAGCAAGATGTGGACAGGGGGAGGCGAGCAGTACTTC. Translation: CASKMWTGGGEQYF.

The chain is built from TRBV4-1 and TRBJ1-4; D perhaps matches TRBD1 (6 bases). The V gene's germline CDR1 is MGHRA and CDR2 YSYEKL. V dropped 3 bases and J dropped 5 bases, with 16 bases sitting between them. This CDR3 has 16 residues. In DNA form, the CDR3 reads TGCGCCAGCAGCCAGGCCGCCGGGGGCAGGAATGAAAAACTGTTTTTT. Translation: CASSQAAGGRNEKLFF.